This T cell receptor (beta chain) was profiled in a study of blood T cells in healthy people across ages. A second about 6 to 12 cycle PCR used barcoded and J-beta primers. TCRdb reprocessed the 5' RACE reads via MiXCR and lists one record per CDR3 protein. This sample has hundreds of thousands of distinct CDR3 sequences; about half occur once, and the top ten carry under 35%. V dropped 3 bases and J dropped 4; count of bases not matched to a gene: 6. This CDR3 comprises 16 residues. Germline V gene sequence: CDR1 LGHNA, CDR2 YNFKEQ. This TCR was sampled from an older woman in good health. The specimen sequenced was blood. The rearrangement uses TRBV4-2 and TRBJ1-5, with 10 bases that match TRBD1. DNA of the CDR3: TGTGCCAGCAGCCAGGCCGGACAGGGGGATAATCAGCCCCAGCATTTT. Amino acids: CASSQAGQGDNQPQHF.